The present TCR beta chain was sequenced within a study of shared clonotypes between healthy human individuals. To note about this clone: Its matching antigen is unknown.

Germline CDR1 reads SEHNR; CDR2 reads FQNEAQ (reference sequence). The CDR3 has 14 amino acids. V lost 6 bases and J lost 1; bases outside the gene matches: 3. Study-level findings and limits: Non-shared clonotypes had lower generation probabilities than those shared by all four donors.

Sequencing used immunoSEQ multiplex PCR; TCRdb keeps in-frame clones, though not all of them. Altogether about 320,000 clones are present, roughly 84% being singletons, with the ten largest covering roughly 16%. Sequencing was carried out using memory CD8+ T cells sorted from blood. Subset defined: CD45RO+ cells pooled with CCR7-negative TemRA cells. The chain has TRBV7-9 and TRBJ2-7, with 10 bases lining up with TRBD2. The origin of this receptor is a young man in good health. The chain's CDR3 is CASRSTSGSYEQYF. DNA for the CDR3: TGTGCCAGCAGGTCGACTAGCGGGTCCTACGAGCAGTACTTC.